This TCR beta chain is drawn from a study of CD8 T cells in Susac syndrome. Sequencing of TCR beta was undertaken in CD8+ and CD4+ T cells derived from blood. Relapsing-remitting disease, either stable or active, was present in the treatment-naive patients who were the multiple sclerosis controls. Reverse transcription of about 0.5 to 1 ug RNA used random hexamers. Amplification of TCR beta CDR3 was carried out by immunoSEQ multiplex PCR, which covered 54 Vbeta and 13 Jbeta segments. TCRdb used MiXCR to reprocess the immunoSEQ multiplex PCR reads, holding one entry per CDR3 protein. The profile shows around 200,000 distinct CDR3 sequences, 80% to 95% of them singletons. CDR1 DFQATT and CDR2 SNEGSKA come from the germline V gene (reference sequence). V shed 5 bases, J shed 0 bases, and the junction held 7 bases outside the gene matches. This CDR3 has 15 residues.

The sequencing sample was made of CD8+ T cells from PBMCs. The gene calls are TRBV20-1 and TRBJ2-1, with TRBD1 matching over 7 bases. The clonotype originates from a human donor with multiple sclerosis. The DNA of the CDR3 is TGCAGTGCTCCCCGGCAGGGGGACTCCTACAATGAGCAGTTCTTC. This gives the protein CSAPRQGDSYNEQFF.